These 10 T cell receptor beta chains originate from one sample sequenced in a study of vaccination effects on CD4 cells after COVID-19. Their antigens remain unidentified. Clones were sequenced by immunoSEQ multiplex PCR, and TCRdb holds only the in-frame ones, with some missing. The table shows 25,000 to 35,000 clones, with 70% to 80% occurring only once. The ViraFEST assay expanded antigen-specific CD4+ T cells with viral peptide pools before sequencing. It was after nine to ten days of culture that CD4+ T cells were isolated. Vaccinated recipients, who were negative for nucleocapsid antibodies, had no history of SARS-CoV-2 infection. The sample here was CD4+ T cells from PBMCs cultured with SARS-CoV-2 spike peptides, taken before COVID-19 vaccination. The receptors stem from a human donor who received a COVID-19 vaccine.

V usage is TRBV5-4 and J usage is TRBJ2-2; no firm D call. The length of the CDR3 is 14 residues. V was clipped by 4 bases and J by 9 bases, with 16 bases between them. The germline gives CDR1 SGHNT, CDR2 YYREEE (reference sequence). CDR3 sequence: CASSPPSGSRELFF. The DNA of the CDR3 is TGTGCCAGCAGCCCCCCGAGTGGGTCCCGGGAGCTGTTTTTT.

The chain links TRBV27 to TRBJ1-3; 8 positions match TRBD1. The V segment lost 5 bases and the J segment 4 bases; nucleotides outside the gene matches: 4. CDR1 is MNHEY and CDR2 is SMNVEV in the germline V gene (reference sequence). The CDR3 length is 14 residues. In DNA, the CDR3 is TGTGCCAGCAGTAACAGGGGGTCCGGAAACACCATATATTTT. Its translation is CASSNRGSGNTIYF.

V and J are TRBV7-2 and TRBJ2-7; D not resolved. The CDR3 consists of 13 residues. Looked up from germline, CDR1 is SGHTA and CDR2 is FQGNSA. The V end lost 4 bases, the J end lost 4 bases, and 11 bases lay between the germline ends. CDR3 coding DNA: TGTGCCAGCAGCTCCTCGACATTTTACGAGCAGTACTTC. Encoded protein: CASSSSTFYEQYF.

The J gene is TRBJ1-2, the V gene TRBV18, with TRBD1 matching over 9 bases. CDR3 size: 14 residues. The ends lost 6 bases at V and 8 bases at J; junction bases unmatched: 10. Germline V gene sequence: CDR1 KGHSH, CDR2 LQKENI. CDR3 DNA: TGTGCCAGCTCGCCGGGACAGGGCTTTGGCGGCTACACCTTC. This translates into CASSPGQGFGGYTF.

The chain couples TRBV5-6 to TRBJ1-5; TRBD1 aligns across 12 bases. The CDR3 loop spans 19 amino acids. With V trimmed by 1 base and J by 2 bases, 10 bases remained unmatched. Germline V gene data show CDR1 as SGHDT and CDR2 as YYEEEE. The CDR3 DNA reads as TGTGCCAGCAGCTTGTTAGGGGACAGGGGGCTCTGGGGCAATCAGCCCCAGCATTTT. Its translation: CASSLLGDRGLWGNQPQHF.

J is TRBJ2-7 and V is TRBV12-3 or TRBV12-4; D gene unclear. With 5 bases removed from V and 5 bases from J, the gap between germline ends came to 10 bases. The CDR3 loop spans 12 amino acids. The CDR3 sequence is CASSLLIHEQYF. The CDR3, as DNA: TGTGCCAGCAGTCTCTTGATCCACGAGCAGTACTTC.

The rearrangement joins TRBV6-5 to TRBJ1-6, with TRBD1 as a possible D gene (5 bases). Trimming removed 7 bases at V and 9 bases at J, with 16 bases between. The CDR3 runs to 14 residues. Germline loops: CDR1 MNHEY, CDR2 SVGAGI. The CDR3 bases are TGTGCCAGCACCCGCCCACCGGGGGGTTCACCCCTCCACTTT. Translating gives CASTRPPGGSPLHF.

The chain carries TRBV2 and TRBJ2-1, with D perhaps matching TRBD1 or TRBD2 (5 bases each). Germline V gene lookup returns CDR1 SNHLY and CDR2 FYNNEI. Trimming stripped 7 bases from V and 1 base from J, with 11 bases between. CDR3 size: 14 residues. CDR3 sequence reads: CASIGAVSYNEQFF. The CDR3 nucleotides read TGTGCCAGCATCGGGGCAGTTTCCTACAATGAGCAGTTCTTC.

The chain is built from TRBV7-2 and TRBJ1-2; 7 positions match TRBD1. The CDR3 loop spans 15 amino acids. Trimming removed 1 base from V and 5 bases from J; junction bases left unmatched: 7. The germline CDR1 and CDR2 sequences are SGHTA and FQGNSA. CDR3 coding DNA: TGTGCCAGCAGCTTAGGGGAGGGGGCCAGGTATGGCTACACCTTC. Translation: CASSLGEGARYGYTF.

V gene TRBV5-1 combines with J gene TRBJ2-7, with 9 positions matching TRBD2. Germline loops: CDR1 SGHRS, CDR2 YFSETQ. The CDR3 totals 15 residues. The junction had 5 bases not matched to a gene; V was cut back by 2 bases and J by 2 bases. The DNA of the CDR3 is TGCGCCAGCAGCTTTGGAGCGGGAGGCCCCTACGAGCAGTACTTC. The encoded protein is CASSFGAGGPYEQYF.